This TCR beta chain was found in a study of Ad26.COV2.S vaccination and SARS-CoV-2 variants. Overall study context: Vaccine-arm donor from the placebo-controlled COV1001 Ad26.COV2.S trial.

Noted treatment: roughly 19 received Ad26.COV2.S at low or high dose, single or two shots; five or six received placebo; per-sample allocation not given. After the first vaccine or placebo injection, samples were drawn on day 63. This CDR3 comprises 14 residues. Looked up from germline, CDR1 is SGHVS and CDR2 is FNYEAQ. Trimming pared 5 bases from V and 2 bases from J, leaving 10 bases between. Measured with immunoSEQ multiplex PCR; TCRdb has only the in-frame clones, and not every one. This sample carries around 400,000 clones, around 82% of them seen once, and the ten largest clones take around 7%.

V usage is TRBV7-6 and J usage is TRBJ1-3; weak D call: TRBD1 (6 bases). This specimen consisted of peripheral blood, obtained in a trial of Ad26.COV2.S vaccine versus placebo. This clonotype originated in a person between 18 and 59 years old who received the Ad26.COV2.S COVID-19 vaccine or a placebo. The CDR3 DNA reads as TGTGCCAGCAGCGTACAGGGAACTGGAAACACCATATATTTT. Amino acid sequence: CASSVQGTGNTIYF.